This entry is about one TCR beta chain. Germline assignment: CDR1 MNHNS and CDR2 SASEGT. The CDR3 contains 16 residues. Unmatched junction bases numbered 7, after V lost 3 bases and J lost 2 bases. The sample originates from a study of T cell responses to AZD1222 COVID-19 vaccine. The assay was immunoSEQ multiplex PCR, and TCRdb's table has in-frame clones only and misses some. The sample records 120,000 or so clones, 92% being singletons. The genes are TRBV6-1 and TRBJ1-1; 9 positions match TRBD1. The sequence was collected from an adult in good health. Sequencing was performed on peripheral blood, taken on day 0 of AZD1222 vaccination. The CDR3 protein is CASSDRTGAINTEAFF. The CDR3 bases are TGTGCCAGCAGTGACCGGACAGGGGCGATTAACACTGAAGCTTTCTTT.